The TCR beta chain under discussion was sequenced for a study of monozygotic twins with cystic fibrosis. Findings and limits, study-wide: Clonality was generally low (median approximately 0.0088), higher in the most severe patients. J usage was most co-twin-similar in 8 of 16 pairs, V in 13. Age, concordance and disease severity did not associate with shared CDR3 numbers. Unrelated CF individuals shared fewer identical clonotypes than monozygotic CF twins.

This CDR3 is 15 amino acids long. The ends were cut back, 5 bases at V and 4 bases at J, with 15 bases in the middle. The V gene's germline CDR1 is SGHTA and CDR2 FQGNSA. The method was immunoSEQ multiplex PCR; TCRdb's version includes in-frame clones alone and lacks a portion of them. The table shows about 20,000 clones, with over 95% occurring only once. A remark on this clone: Its antigen is still unknown.

This TCR derives from a girl aged 2 to 10 with cystic fibrosis. Sequencing input: blood. The chain combines TRBV7-2 with TRBJ1-5, with D maybe TRBD1 (6 bases). CDR3 sequence reads: CASSQGGRDNQPQHF. In nucleotides, the CDR3 is TGTGCCAGCAGCCAAGGGGGGAGAGATAATCAGCCCCAGCATTTT.